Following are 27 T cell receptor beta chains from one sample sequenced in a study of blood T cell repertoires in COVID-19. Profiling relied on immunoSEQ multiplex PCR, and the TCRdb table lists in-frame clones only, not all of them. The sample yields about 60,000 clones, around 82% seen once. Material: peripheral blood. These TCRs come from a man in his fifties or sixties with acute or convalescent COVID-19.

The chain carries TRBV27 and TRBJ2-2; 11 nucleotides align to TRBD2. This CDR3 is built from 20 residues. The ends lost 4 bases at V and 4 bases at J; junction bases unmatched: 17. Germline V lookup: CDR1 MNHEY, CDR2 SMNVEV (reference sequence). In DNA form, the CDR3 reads TGTGCCAGCAGTTCTACCCCGCCGATAGCGGGGGGGCTAGGCACCGGGGAGCTGTTTTTT. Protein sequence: CASSSTPPIAGGLGTGELFF.

The CDR3 here is CSVAGTGYGYTF. The CDR3 DNA reads as TGCAGCGTTGCCGGGACAGGGTATGGCTACACCTTC. V is TRBV29-1 and J is TRBJ1-2; 9 nucleotides align to TRBD1. J was trimmed by 5 bases and V by 4 bases; bases with no gene match: 2. Germline loops: CDR1 SQVTM, CDR2 ANQGSEA. This CDR3 is built from 12 residues.

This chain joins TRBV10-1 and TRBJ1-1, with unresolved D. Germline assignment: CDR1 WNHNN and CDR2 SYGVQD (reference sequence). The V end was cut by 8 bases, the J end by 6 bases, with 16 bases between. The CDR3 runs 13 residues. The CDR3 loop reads CASEAVMGAEAFF. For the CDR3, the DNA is TGCGCCAGCGAAGCAGTCATGGGCGCTGAAGCTTTCTTT.

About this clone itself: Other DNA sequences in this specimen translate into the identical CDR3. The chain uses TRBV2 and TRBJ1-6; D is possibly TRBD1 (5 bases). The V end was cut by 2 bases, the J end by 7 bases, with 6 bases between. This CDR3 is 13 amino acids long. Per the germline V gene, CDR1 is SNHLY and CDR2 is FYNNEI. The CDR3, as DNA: TGTGCCAGCAGTGAACAGGGAAATTCACCCCTCCACTTT. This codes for CASSEQGNSPLHF. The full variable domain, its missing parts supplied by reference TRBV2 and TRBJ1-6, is EPEVTQTPSHQVTQMGQEVILRCVPISNHLYFYWYRQILGQKVEFLVSFYNNEISEKSEIFDDQFSVERPDGSNFTLKIRSTKLEDSAMYFCASSEQGNSPLHFGNGTRLTVT.

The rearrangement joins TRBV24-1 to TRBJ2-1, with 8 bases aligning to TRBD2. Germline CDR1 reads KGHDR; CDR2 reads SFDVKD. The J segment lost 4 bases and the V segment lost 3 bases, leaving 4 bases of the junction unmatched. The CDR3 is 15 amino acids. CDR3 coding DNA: TGTGCCACCAGTGATCCCGGGACTAGTTACAATGAGCAGTTCTTC. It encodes CATSDPGTSYNEQFF.

CDR3 region: CASSEPGTTVEQFF. CDR3 coding DNA: TGTGCCAGCAGTGAACCCGGGACTACGGTTGAGCAGTTCTTC. The chain joins TRBV25-1 to TRBJ2-1; the match to TRBD2 covers 7 bases. CDR3 size: 14 residues. Germline loops: CDR1 MGHDK, CDR2 SYGVNS. Unmatched junction bases numbered 7, after V lost 2 bases and J lost 9 bases.

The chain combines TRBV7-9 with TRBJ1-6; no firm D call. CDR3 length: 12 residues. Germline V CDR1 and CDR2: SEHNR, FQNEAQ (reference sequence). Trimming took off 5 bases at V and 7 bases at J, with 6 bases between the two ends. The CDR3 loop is CASSPLNSPLHF. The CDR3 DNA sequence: TGTGCCAGCAGCCCCTTGAATTCACCCCTCCACTTT.

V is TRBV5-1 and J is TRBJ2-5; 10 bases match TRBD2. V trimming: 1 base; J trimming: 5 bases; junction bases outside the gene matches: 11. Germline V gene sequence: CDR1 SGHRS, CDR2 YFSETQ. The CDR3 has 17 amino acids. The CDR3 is CASSLSLAGETRETQYF. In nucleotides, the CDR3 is TGCGCCAGCAGCTTGTCCCTAGCGGGGGAAACGAGGGAGACCCAGTACTTC.

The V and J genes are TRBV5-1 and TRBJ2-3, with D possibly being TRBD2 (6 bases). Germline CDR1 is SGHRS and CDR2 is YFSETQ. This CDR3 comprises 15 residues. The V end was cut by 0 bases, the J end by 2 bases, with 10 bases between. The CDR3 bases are TGCGCCAGCAGCTTGGTCGGAGGGACCACAGATACGCAGTATTTT. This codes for CASSLVGGTTDTQYF.

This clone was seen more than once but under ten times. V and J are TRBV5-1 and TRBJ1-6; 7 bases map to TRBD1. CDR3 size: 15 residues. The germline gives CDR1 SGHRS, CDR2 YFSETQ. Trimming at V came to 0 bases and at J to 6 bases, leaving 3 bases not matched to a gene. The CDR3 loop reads CASSLEGAPNSPLHF. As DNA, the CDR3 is TGCGCCAGCAGCTTGGAGGGGGCCCCTAATTCACCCCTCCACTTT.

In DNA, the CDR3 is TGCGCCAGCAGCGTGGGACTAGCGGGGGGGCCAGGGGCCTACGAGCAGTACTTC. It is translated as CASSVGLAGGPGAYEQYF. The rearrangement links TRBV4-3 to TRBJ2-7, with 16 bases fitting TRBD2. This CDR3 is 18 amino acids long. Per germline, CDR1 LGHNA and CDR2 YSLEER. Trimming at V came to 5 bases and at J to 2 bases, leaving 9 bases not matched to a gene.

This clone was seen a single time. The CDR3 coding sequence is TGTGCCAGTAGTATAGGCGGAACCTCCTTCTTT. Its translation is CASSIGGTSFF. V and J are TRBV19 and TRBJ1-1; no reliable D call. The CDR3 is 11 residues long. Per the germline V gene, CDR1 is LNHDA and CDR2 is SQIVND (reference sequence). The V end lost 1 base, the J end lost 14 bases, and 11 bases lay between the germline ends.

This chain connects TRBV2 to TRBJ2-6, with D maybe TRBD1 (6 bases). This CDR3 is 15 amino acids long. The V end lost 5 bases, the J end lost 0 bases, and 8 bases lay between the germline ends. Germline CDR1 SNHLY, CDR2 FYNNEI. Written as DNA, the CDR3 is TGTGCCAGCAGTAGGGACATCTCTGGGGCCAACGTCCTGACTTTC. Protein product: CASSRDISGANVLTF.

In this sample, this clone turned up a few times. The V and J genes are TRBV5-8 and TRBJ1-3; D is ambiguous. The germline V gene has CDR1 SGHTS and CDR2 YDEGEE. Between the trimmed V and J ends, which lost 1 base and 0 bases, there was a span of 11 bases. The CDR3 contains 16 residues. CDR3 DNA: TGTGCCAGCAGCTTGAGGCAGGCCCGCTCTGGAAACACCATATATTTT. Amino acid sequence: CASSLRQARSGNTIYF.

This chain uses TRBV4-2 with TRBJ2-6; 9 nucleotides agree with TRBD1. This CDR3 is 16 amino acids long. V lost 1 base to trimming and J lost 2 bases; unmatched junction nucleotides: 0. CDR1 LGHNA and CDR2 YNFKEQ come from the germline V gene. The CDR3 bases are TGTGCCAGCAGCCAAGGACAGGGGGCTGGGGCCAACGTCCTGACTTTC. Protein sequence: CASSQGQGAGANVLTF.

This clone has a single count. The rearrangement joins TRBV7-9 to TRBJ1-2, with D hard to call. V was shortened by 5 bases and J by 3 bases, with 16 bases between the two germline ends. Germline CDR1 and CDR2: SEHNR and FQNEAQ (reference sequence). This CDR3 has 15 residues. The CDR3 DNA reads TGTGCCAGCAGCCTCAGTTCCGGGAGAGACTATGGCTACACCTTC. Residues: CASSLSSGRDYGYTF.

The CDR3 sequence: CASSRQIHEQYF. The DNA of the CDR3 is TGTGCCAGCAGTCGACAGATCCACGAGCAGTACTTC. This chain joins TRBV12-3 or TRBV12-4 and TRBJ2-7, with a tentative D call TRBD1 (5 bases). The CDR3 runs 12 residues. The V and J ends lost 5 bases and 5 bases respectively, with 10 bases between them.

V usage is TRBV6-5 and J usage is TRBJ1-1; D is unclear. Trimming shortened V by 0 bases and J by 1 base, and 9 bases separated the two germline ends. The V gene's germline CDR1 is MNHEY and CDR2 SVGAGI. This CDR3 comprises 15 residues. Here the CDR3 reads CASSYSVEGNTEAFF. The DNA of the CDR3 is TGTGCCAGCAGTTACTCCGTTGAGGGGAACACTGAAGCTTTCTTT.

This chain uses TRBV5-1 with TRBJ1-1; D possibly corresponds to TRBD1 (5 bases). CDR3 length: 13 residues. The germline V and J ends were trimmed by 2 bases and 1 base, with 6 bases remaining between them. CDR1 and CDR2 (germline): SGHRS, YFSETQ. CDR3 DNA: TGCGCCAGCAGCTTACAGGAGAACACTGAAGCTTTCTTT. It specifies CASSLQENTEAFF.

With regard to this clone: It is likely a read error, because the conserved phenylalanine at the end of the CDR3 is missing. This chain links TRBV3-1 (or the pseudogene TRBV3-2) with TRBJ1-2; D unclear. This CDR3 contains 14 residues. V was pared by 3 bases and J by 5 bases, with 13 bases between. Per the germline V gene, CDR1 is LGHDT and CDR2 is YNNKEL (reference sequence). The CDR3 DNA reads TGTGCCAGCAGCCACGACAAGGCGACATATGGCTACACCCTC. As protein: CASSHDKATYGYTL.

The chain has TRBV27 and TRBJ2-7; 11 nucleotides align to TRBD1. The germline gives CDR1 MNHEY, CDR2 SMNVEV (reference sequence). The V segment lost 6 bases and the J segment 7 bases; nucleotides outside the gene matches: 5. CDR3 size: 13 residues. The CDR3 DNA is TGTGCCAGCAGAGGACAGGGGGCGGGGGAGCAGTACTTC. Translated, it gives CASRGQGAGEQYF.

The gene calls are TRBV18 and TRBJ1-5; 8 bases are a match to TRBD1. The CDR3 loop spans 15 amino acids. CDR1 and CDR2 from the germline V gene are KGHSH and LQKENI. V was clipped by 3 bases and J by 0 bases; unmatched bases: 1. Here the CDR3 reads CASSPGQGSNQPQHF. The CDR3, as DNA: TGTGCCAGCTCACCCGGACAGGGTAGCAATCAGCCCCAGCATTTT.

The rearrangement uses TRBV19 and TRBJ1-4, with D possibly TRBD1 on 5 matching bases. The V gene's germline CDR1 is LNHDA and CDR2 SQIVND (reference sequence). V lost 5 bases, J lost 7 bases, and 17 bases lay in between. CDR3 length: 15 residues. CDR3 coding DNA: TGTGCCAGTAGTGAAGGCGCAGGGAATAGTGAAAAACTGTTTTTT. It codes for CASSEGAGNSEKLFF.

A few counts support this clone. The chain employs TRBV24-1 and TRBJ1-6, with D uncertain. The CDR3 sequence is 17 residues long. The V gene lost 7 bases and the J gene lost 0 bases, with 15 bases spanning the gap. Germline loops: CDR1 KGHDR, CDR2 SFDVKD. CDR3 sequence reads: CATRPGHLSSYNSPLHF. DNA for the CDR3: TGTGCCACCAGGCCAGGTCACCTAAGCTCCTATAATTCACCCCTCCACTTT.

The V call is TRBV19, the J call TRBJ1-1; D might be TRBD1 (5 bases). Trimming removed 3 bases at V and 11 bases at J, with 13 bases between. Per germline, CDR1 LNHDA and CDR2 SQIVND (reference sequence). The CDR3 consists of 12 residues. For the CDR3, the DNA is TGTGCCAGTAGTATGTACGGGGGAGAGGCTTTCTTT. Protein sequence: CASSMYGGEAFF.

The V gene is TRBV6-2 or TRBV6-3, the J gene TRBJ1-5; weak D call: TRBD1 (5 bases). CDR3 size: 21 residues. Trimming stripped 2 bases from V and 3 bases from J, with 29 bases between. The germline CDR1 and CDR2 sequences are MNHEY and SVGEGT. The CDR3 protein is CASSYRGRGTFSTGPNQPQHF. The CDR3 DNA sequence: TGTGCCAGCAGTTACAGGGGCCGGGGGACTTTCTCGACGGGACCCAATCAGCCCCAGCATTTT.

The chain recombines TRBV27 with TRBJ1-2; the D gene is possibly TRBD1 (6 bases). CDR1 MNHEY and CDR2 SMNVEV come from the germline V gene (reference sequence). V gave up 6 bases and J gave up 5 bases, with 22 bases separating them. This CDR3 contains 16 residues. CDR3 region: CASSWGPEGNPYGYTF. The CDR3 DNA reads TGTGCCAGCAGCTGGGGGCCTGAGGGGAACCCATATGGCTACACCTTC.